This T cell receptor beta chain was obtained from a study of OX40 agonist ivuxolimab in advanced cancers. Turning to the study itself: Patients were infused with ivuxolimab every 2 weeks at 0.01 to 10 mg/kg. Hepatocellular carcinoma, melanoma, renal cell or head and neck cancer was diagnosed in the dose-escalation patients. Study observations and caveats: Average numbers of expanded clones were greater in CD8+ T cells than in CD4+.

V shed 3 bases and J shed 5 bases, with 8 bases lying between them. Per the germline V gene, CDR1 is SGHDT and CDR2 is YYEEEE. The CDR3 covers 12 residues. As regards this clone: What it binds is not known.

Assay used: immunoSEQ multiplex PCR; TCRdb lists only in-frame clones, some missing. The repertoire holds fewer than 200,000 clones, under 95% seen once, with 0.3% to 0.35% in the top ten. The chain links TRBV5-6 to TRBJ1-2, with D tentatively TRBD1 (5 bases). The sequence was collected from an adult with an advanced solid tumor such as melanoma, head and neck, liver or kidney cancer. Sequenced material: CD4+ or CD8+ T cells sorted from blood, taken in a trial of the OX40 agonist ivuxolimab. This chain's CDR3 is CASSSDTYGYTF. The CDR3 DNA is TGTGCCAGCAGCTCGGACACTTATGGCTACACCTTC.